The 9 T cell receptor beta chains reported below all come from one sample, sequenced in a study of Graves' ophthalmopathy and Graves' hyperthyroidism. The authors amplified TCR beta CDR3 regions, and they did so from RNA transcripts for repertoire sequencing. First-round RT-PCR employed HTBI primers, with a second-round multiplex PCR after it. MiXCR, applied by TCRdb to the multiplex PCR reads, yields one record per CDR3 protein. The table shows hundreds of thousands of distinct CDR3 sequences, with over 40% occurring only once. The sample consisted of peripheral blood. The receptors originated from an adult man with Graves' ophthalmopathy.

This clonotype was detected ten times or more. The rearrangement links TRBV9 to TRBJ1-2; TRBD1 aligns across 9 bases. Germline CDR1 SGDLS, CDR2 YYNGEE. The CDR3 loop spans 15 amino acids. The trim removed 4 bases at V and 2 bases at J, leaving 6 bases unmatched. The CDR3 DNA sequence: TGTGCCAGCAGCCCCAGGACAGGGGCCAACTATGGCTACACCTTC. Amino acids: CASSPRTGANYGYTF. Based on the CDR3 plus reference TRBV9 and TRBJ1-2, the full variable domain is DSGVTQTPKHLITATGQRVTLRCSPRSGDLSVYWYQQSLDQGLQFLIQYYNGEERAKGNILERFSAQQFPDLHSELNLSSLELGDSALYFCASSPRTGANYGYTFGSGTRLTVV.

The rearrangement uses TRBV10-3 and TRBJ1-4; D possibly corresponds to TRBD1 (5 bases). V lost 3 bases to trimming and J lost 8 bases, with 10 bases between them. The CDR3 has 13 amino acids. CDR1 and CDR2 (germline): ENHRY, SYGVKD. The CDR3 spells CAISEGRDEKLFF. The DNA for the CDR3 is TGTGCCATCAGTGAAGGGAGGGACGAAAAACTGTTTTTT.

Comment on this clonotype: One base away lies a much larger clone, so this may be a sequencing read error. CDR3 amino acids: CARSQDTTNEKLFF. Here the CDR3 DNA reads TGCGCCCGCAGCCAAGACACAACTAATGAAAAACTGTTTTTT. The J gene is TRBJ1-4, the V gene TRBV4-3; D is unresolved. CDR3 length: 14 residues. Per germline, CDR1 LGHNA and CDR2 YSLEER.

CDR3 amino acids: CASSVRDGSYNEQFF. The DNA for the CDR3 is TGTGCCAGCAGCGTCCGTGACGGGTCCTACAATGAGCAGTTCTTC. The chain joins TRBV9 to TRBJ2-1; D ambiguous. Trimming took 2 bases from V and 1 from J, leaving 10 bases between them. The CDR3 covers 15 residues. CDR1 is SGDLS, CDR2 YYNGEE, per germline.

The gene calls are TRBV20-1 and TRBJ1-5; 8 bases agree with TRBD1. J gave up 1 base and V 7 bases, and 6 bases lay outside the gene matches. CDR1 is DFQATT, CDR2 SNEGSKA, per germline (reference sequence). There are 14 residues in the CDR3. This CDR3 is CSVAGGLSNQPQHF. The CDR3 DNA reads as TGCAGTGTCGCAGGGGGCTTGAGCAATCAGCCCCAGCATTTT.

The V call is TRBV24-1, the J call TRBJ2-5; no reliable D call. This CDR3 region has 11 residues. Germline lookup yields CDR1 KGHDR and CDR2 SFDVKD. The V end lost 6 bases, the J end lost 5 bases, and 6 bases lay between the germline ends. The DNA for the CDR3 is TGTGCCACCAGTTTTGGCGAGACCCAGTACTTC. It translates to CATSFGETQYF.

This clonotype has a count of ten or more. The chain is built from TRBV7-9 and TRBJ1-2; no firm D call. The V and J ends lost 5 bases and 4 bases respectively, with 8 bases between them. Germline loops: CDR1 SEHNR, CDR2 FQNEAQ (reference sequence). This CDR3 is 12 amino acids long. CDR3 coding DNA: TGTGCCAGCAGCCCTACTAGCTATGGCTACACCTTC. This sequence encodes CASSPTSYGYTF.

Only a few counts were recorded for this clonotype. Germline is not matched at one junction end, which may reflect a read error. This chain connects TRBV11-1 to TRBJ2-7; TRBD2 agrees at 9 bases. In germline, CDR1 is SGHAT, CDR2 FQDESV (reference sequence). The CDR3 length is 16 residues. This CDR3 is CASSQEGGGAGYEQYF. CDR3 nucleotide sequence: TGCGCCAGCAGCCAAGAAGGCGGGGGGGCCGGCTACGAGCAGTACTTC.

The gene calls are TRBV29-1 and TRBJ2-2; 8 bases map to TRBD1. Per germline, CDR1 SQVTM and CDR2 ANQGSEA. Losses at the gene ends were 6 bases for V and 5 bases for J; bases not matched to a gene: 2. The CDR3 is 12 amino acids. CDR3 DNA: TGCAGCGTGAGACAGGGGACCGGGGAGCTGTTTTTT. Its protein product is CSVRQGTGELFF.